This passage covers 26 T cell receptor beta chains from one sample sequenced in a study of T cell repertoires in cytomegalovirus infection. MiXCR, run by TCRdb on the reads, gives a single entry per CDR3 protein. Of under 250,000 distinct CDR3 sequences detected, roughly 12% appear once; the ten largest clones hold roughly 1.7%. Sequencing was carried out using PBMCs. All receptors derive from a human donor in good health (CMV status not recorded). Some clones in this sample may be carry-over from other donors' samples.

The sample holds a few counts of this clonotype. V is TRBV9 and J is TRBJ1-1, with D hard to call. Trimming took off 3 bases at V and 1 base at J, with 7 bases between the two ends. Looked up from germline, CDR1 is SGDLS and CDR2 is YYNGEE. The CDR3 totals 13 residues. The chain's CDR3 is CASSAGRNTEAFF. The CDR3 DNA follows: TGTGCCAGCAGCGCCGGACGGAACACTGAAGCTTTCTTT.

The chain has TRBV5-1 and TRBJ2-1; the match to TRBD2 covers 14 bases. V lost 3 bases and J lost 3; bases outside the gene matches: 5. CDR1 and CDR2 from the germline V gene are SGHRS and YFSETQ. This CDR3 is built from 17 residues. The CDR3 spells CASSSLGLAGGYNEQFF. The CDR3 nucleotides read TGCGCCAGCAGCTCTCTCGGACTAGCGGGGGGCTACAATGAGCAGTTCTTC.

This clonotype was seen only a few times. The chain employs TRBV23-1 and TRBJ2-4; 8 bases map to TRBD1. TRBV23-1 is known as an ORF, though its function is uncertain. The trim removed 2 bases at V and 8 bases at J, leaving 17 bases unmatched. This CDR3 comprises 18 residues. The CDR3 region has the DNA TGCGCCAGCAGTCAAAAGTCCCAGCAGGGGGCGAAGCCGGACATTCAGTACTTC. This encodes CASSQKSQQGAKPDIQYF.

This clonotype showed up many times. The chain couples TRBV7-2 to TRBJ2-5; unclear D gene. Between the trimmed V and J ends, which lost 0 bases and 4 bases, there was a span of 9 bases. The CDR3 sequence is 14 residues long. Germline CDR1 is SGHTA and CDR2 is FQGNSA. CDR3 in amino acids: CASSLAHSSETQYF. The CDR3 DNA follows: TGTGCCAGCAGCTTAGCGCACTCGTCAGAGACCCAGTACTTC.

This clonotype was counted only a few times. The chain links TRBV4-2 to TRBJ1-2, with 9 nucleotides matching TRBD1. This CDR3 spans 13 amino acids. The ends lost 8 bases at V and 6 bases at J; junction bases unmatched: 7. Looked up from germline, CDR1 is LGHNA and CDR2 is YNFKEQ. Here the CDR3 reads CASGGQGFDGYTF. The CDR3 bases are TGTGCCAGCGGGGGACAGGGCTTTGATGGCTACACCTTC.

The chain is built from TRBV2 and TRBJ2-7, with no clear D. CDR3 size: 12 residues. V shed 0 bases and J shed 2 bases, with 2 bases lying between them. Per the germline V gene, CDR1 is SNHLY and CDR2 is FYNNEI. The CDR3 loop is CASSEAPYEQYF. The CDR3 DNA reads TGTGCCAGCAGTGAAGCTCCCTACGAGCAGTACTTC.

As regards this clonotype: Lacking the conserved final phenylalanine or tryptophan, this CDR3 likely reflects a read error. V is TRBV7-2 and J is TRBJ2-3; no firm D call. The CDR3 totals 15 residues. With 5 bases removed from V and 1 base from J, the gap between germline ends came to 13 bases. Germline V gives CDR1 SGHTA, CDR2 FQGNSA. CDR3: CASSPLAAGTDTQYR. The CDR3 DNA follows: TGTGCCAGCAGCCCCCTGGCAGCTGGCACAGATACGCAGTATCGT.

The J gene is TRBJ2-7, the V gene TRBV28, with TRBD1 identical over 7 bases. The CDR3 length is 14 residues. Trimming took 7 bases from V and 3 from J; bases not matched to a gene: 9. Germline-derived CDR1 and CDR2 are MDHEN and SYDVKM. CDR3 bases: TGTGCCAGCAACTTGTACAGGGGACGCTACGAGCAGTACTTC. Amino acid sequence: CASNLYRGRYEQYF. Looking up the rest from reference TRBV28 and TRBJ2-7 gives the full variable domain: DVKVTQSSRYLVKRTGEKVFLECVQDMDHENMFWYRQDPGLGLRLIYFSYDVKMKEKGDIPEGYSVSREKKERFSLILESASTNQTSMYLCASNLYRGRYEQYFGPGTRLTVT.

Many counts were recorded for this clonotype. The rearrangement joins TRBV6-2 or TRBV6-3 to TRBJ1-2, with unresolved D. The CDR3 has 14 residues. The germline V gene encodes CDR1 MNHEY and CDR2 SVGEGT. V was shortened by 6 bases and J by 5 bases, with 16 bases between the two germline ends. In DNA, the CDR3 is TGTGCCAGCAGCCTCGACACCAATCCTTATGGCTACACCTTC. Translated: CASSLDTNPYGYTF.

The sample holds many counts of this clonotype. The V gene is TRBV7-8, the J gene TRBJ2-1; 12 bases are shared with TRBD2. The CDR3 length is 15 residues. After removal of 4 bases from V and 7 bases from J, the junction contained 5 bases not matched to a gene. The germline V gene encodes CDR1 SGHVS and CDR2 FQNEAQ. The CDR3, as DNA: TGTGCCAGCAGCTCTAGCGGGAGGGCCGTGAATGAGCAGTTCTTC. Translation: CASSSSGRAVNEQFF. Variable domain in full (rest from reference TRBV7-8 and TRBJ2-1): GAGVSQSPRYKVAKRGQDVALRCDPISGHVSLFWYQQALGQGPEFLTYFQNEAQLDKSGLPSDRFFAERPEGSVSTLKIQRTQQEDSAVYLCASSSSGRAVNEQFFGPGTRLTVL.

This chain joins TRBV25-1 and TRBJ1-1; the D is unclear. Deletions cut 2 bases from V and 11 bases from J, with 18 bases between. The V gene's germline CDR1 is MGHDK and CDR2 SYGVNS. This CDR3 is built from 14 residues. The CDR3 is CASSEGVVGPWAFF. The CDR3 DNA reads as TGTGCCAGCAGTGAAGGGGTCGTAGGTCCTTGGGCTTTCTTT.

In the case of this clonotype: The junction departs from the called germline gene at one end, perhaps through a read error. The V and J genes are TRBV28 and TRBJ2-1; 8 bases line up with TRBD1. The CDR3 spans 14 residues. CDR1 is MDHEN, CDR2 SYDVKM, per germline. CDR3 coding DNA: TGTGCCAGCACCTCCGCAGGGGGCTACTATGAGCAGTTCTTC. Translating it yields CASTSAGGYYEQFF.

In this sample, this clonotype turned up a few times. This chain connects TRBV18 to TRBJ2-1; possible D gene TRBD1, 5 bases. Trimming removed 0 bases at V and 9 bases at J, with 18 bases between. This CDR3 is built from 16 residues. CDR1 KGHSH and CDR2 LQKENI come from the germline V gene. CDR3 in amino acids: CASSPPKGARPFEQFF. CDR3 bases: TGTGCCAGCTCACCACCGAAAGGGGCGAGACCTTTTGAGCAGTTCTTC. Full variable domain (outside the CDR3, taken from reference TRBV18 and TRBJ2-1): NAGVMQNPRHLVRRRGQEARLRCSPMKGHSHVYWYRQLPEEGLKFMVYLQKENIIDESGMPKERFSAEFPKEGPSILRIQQVVRGDSAAYFCASSPPKGARPFEQFFGPGTRLTVL.

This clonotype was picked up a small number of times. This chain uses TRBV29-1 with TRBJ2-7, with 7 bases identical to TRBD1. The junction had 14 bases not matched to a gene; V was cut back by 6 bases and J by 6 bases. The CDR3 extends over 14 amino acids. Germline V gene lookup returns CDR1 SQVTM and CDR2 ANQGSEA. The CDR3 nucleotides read TGCAGCGTGGCCCTTTTAACAGGGGAAGGCGAGCAGTACTTC. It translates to CSVALLTGEGEQYF.

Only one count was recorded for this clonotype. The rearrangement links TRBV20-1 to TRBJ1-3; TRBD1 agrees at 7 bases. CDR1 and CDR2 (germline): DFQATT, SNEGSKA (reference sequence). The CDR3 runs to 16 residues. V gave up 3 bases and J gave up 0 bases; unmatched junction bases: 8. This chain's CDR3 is CSASDLQGFSGNTIYF. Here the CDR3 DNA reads TGCAGTGCTAGTGACCTACAGGGGTTCTCTGGAAACACCATATATTTT.

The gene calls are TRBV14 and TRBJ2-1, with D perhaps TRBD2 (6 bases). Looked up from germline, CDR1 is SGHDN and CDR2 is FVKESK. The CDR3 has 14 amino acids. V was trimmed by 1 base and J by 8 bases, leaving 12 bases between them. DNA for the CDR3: TGTGCCAGCAGCCAAGTCGGGGCTAGCGATGAGCAGTTCTTC. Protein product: CASSQVGASDEQFF.

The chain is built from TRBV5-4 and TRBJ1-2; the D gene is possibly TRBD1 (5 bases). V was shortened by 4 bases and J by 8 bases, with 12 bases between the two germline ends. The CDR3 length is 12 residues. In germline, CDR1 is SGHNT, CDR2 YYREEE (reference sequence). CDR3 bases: TGTGCCAGCAGCCCGGACATCGACGGCTACACCTTC. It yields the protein CASSPDIDGYTF.

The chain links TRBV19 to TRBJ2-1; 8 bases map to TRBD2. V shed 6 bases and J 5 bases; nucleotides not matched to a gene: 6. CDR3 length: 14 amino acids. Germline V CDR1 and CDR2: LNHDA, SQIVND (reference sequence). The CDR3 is CASRQREKDNEQFF. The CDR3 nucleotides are TGTGCCAGTAGGCAGCGGGAGAAAGACAATGAGCAGTTCTTC.

The CDR3 DNA follows: TGTGCCAGCAGCCCCGGGACTTTGAACACAGATACGCAGTATTTT. Residues: CASSPGTLNTDTQYF. This chain joins TRBV7-2 and TRBJ2-3, with D maybe TRBD2 (6 bases). The V gene's germline CDR1 is SGHTA and CDR2 FQGNSA. Deletions cut 5 bases from V and 2 bases from J, with 14 bases between. The CDR3 sequence is 15 residues long.

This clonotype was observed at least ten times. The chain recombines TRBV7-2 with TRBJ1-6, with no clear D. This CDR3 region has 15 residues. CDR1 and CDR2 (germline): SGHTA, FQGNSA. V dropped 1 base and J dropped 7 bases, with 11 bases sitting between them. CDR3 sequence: CASSLDSAGNSPLHF. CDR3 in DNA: TGTGCCAGCAGCTTAGATTCCGCGGGGAATTCACCCCTCCACTTT. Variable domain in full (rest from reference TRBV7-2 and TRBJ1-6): GAGVSQSPSNKVTEKGKDVELRCDPISGHTALYWYRQSLGQGLEFLIYFQGNSAPDKSGLPSDRFSAERTGGSVSTLTIQRTQQEDSAVYLCASSLDSAGNSPLHFGNGTRLTVT.

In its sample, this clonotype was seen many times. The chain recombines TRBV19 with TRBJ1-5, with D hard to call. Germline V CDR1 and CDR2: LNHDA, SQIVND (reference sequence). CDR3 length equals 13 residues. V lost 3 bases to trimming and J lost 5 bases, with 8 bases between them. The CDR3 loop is CASSMMRDQPQHF. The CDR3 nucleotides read TGTGCCAGTAGTATGATGAGGGATCAGCCCCAGCATTTT.

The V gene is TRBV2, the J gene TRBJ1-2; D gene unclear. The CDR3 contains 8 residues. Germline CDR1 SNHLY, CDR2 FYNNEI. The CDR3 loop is CVRRGYTF. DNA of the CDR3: TGTGTCCGAAGGGGCTACACCTTC. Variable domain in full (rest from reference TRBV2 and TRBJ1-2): EPEVTQTPSHQVTQMGQEVILRCVPISNHLYFYWYRQILGQKVEFLVSFYNNEISEKSEIFDDQFSVERPDGSNFTLKIRSTKLEDSAMYFCVRRGYTFGSGTRLTVV.

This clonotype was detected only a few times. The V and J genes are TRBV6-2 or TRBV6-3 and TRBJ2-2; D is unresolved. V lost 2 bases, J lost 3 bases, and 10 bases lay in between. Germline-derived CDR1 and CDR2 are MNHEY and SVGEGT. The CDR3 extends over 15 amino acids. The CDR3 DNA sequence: TGTGCCAGCAGTTACGGCCGGGCCCACACCGGGGAGCTGTTTTTT. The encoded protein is CASSYGRAHTGELFF.

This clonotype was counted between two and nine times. CDR3 in DNA: TGTGCCAGCAGCCAAGGGGGATCGACTAATGAAAAACTGTTTTTT. Translating it yields CASSQGGSTNEKLFF. The chain has TRBV4-2 and TRBJ1-4; D ambiguous. This CDR3 has 15 amino acids. Germline V lookup: CDR1 LGHNA, CDR2 YNFKEQ. V was cut by 1 base and J by 2 bases, with 8 bases left in between.

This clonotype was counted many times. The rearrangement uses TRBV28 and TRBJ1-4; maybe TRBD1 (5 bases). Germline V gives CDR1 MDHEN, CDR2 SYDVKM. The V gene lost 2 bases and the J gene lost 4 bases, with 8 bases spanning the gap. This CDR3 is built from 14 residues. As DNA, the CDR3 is TGTGCCAGCAGTTTAAATAGGGGTAATGAAAAACTGTTTTTT. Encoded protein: CASSLNRGNEKLFF.

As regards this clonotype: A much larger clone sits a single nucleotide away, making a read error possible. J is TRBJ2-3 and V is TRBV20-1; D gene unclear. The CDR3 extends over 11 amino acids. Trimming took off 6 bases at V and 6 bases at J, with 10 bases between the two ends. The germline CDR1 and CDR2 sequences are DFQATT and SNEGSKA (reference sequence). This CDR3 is CSATTSDTQYF. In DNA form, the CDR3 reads TGCAGTGCCACAACGAGTGATACGCAGTATTTT.